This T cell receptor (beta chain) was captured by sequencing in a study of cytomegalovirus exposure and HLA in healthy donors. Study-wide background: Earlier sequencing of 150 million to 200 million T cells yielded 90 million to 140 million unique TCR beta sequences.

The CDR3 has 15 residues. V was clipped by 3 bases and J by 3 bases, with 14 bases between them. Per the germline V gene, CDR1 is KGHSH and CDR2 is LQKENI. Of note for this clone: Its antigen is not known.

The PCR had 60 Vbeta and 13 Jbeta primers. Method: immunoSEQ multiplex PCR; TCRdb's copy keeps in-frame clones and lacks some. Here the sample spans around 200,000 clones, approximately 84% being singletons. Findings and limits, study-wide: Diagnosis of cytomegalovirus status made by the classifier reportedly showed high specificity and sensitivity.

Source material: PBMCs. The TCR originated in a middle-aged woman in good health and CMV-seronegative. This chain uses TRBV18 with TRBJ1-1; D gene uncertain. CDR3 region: CASSPPAGIDTEAFF. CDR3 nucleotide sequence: TGTGCCAGCTCACCTCCGGCGGGGATAGACACTGAAGCTTTCTTT.